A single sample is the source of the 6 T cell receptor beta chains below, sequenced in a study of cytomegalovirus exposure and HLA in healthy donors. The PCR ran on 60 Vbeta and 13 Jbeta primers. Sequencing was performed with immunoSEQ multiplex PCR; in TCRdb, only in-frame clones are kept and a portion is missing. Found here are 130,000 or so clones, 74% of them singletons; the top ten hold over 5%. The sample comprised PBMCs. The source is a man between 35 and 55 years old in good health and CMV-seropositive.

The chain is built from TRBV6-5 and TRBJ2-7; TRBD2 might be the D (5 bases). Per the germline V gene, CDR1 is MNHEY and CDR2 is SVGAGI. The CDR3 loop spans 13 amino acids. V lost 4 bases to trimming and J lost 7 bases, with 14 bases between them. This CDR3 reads CASSSGIPREQYF. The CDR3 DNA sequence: TGTGCCAGCAGTTCCGGGATCCCTCGGGAGCAGTACTTC.

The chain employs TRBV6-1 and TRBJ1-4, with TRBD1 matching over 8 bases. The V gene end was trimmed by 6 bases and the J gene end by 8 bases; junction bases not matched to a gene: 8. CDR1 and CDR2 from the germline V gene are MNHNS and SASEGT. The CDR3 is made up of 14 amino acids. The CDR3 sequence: CASSSGGSSEKLFF. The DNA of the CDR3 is TGTGCCAGCAGCTCAGGGGGCTCGTCCGAAAAACTGTTTTTT.

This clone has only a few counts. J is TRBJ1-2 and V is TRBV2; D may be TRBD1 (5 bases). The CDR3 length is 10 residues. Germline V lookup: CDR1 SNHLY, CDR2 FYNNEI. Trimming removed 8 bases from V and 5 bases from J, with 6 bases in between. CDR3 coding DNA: TGTGCCAGCGGGGGGTATGGCTACACCTTC. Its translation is CASGGYGYTF.

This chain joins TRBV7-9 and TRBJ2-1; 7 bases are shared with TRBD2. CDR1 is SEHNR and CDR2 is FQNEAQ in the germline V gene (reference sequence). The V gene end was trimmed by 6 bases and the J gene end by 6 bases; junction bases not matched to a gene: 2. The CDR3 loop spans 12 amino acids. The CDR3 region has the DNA TGTGCCAGCAGGACGGGGGGCAATGAGCAGTTCTTC. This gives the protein CASRTGGNEQFF.

CDR3 in amino acids: CASSSPGTGDTGELFF. In nucleotides, the CDR3 is TGTGCCAGCAGCTCGCCCGGGACAGGGGACACCGGGGAGCTGTTTTTT. The chain is built from TRBV5-4 and TRBJ2-2; 10 nucleotides line up with TRBD1. The CDR3 totals 16 residues. Germline V lookup: CDR1 SGHNT, CDR2 YYREEE (reference sequence). V shed 3 bases, J shed 3 bases, and the junction held 5 bases outside the gene matches.

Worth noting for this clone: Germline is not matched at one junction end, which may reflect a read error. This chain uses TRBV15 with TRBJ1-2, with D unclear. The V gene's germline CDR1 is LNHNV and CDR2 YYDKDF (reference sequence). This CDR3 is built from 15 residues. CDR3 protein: CATSGDRGLSYGYTF. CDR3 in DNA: TGTGCCACCAGCGGAGATCGAGGGCTTAGCTATGGCTACACCTTC.